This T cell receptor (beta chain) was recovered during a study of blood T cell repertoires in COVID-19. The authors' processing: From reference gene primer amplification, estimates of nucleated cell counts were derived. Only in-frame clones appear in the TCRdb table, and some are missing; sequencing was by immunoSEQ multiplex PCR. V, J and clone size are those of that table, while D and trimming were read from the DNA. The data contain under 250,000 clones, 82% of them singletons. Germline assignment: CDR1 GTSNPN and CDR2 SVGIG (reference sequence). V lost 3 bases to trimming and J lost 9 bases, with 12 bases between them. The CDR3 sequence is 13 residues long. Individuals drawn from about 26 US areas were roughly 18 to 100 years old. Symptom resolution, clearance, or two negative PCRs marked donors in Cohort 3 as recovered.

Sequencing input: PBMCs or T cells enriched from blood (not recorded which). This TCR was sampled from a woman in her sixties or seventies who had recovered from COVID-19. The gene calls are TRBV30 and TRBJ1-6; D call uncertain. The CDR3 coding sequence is TGTGCCTGGAGCCAGCTAACGGGTTCACCCCTCCACTTT. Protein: CAWSQLTGSPLHF.